This entry lists 9 T cell receptor beta chains sequenced from one sample in a study of post-analysis software for immune sequencing data. Study outcomes and limitations: Patients showed TRBV5-6, TRBV5-1 and TRBV20-1 among about five TRBV segments more frequent than in controls.

Presence of unique molecular identifiers characterized the TCR beta cDNA libraries. TCRdb used MiXCR to reprocess the PCR reads, holding one entry per CDR3 protein. The sample lists 750,000 to 950,000 distinct CDR3 sequences, around 46% seen once, with approximately 4.4% in the top ten. No cognate antigen is known for these TCRs. The sequenced material came from blood. The receptor set was obtained from a girl between 5 and 17 years old with multiple sclerosis.

The rearrangement joins TRBV7-2 to TRBJ2-7; 13 bases agree with TRBD2. Germline V gene lookup returns CDR1 SGHTA and CDR2 FQGNSA. The CDR3 is 20 amino acids. Trimming cost V 3 bases and J 4 bases; bases outside gene matches: 18. In nucleotides, the CDR3 is TGTGCCAGCAGCTTTCCCTGGACTAGCGGGAGCCCTCGGATCGTATACGAGCAGTACTTC. Translating gives CASSFPWTSGSPRIVYEQYF. Full variable domain (remainder filled in from reference TRBV7-2 and TRBJ2-7): GAGVSQSPSNKVTEKGKDVELRCDPISGHTALYWYRQSLGQGLEFLIYFQGNSAPDKSGLPSDRFSAERTGGSVSTLTIQRTQQEDSAVYLCASSFPWTSGSPRIVYEQYFGPGTRLTVT.

The V gene is TRBV27, the J gene TRBJ1-2; 7 bases match TRBD1. Germline-derived CDR1 and CDR2 are MNHEY and SMNVEV (reference sequence). This CDR3 spans 14 amino acids. V was clipped by 4 bases and J by 7 bases; unmatched bases: 9. CDR3 nucleotides: TGTGCCAGCAGTTCCCCCGGAGGGGGCATTGGCTACACCTTC. Its protein product is CASSSPGGGIGYTF.

Comments on this clonotype: At one boundary the junction diverges from the germline segment, which might be a read error. CDR3 sequence (DNA): TGTACCAGCGGATCGTATGAGCAGTACTTC. Translated: CTSGSYEQYF. The V and J genes are TRBV7-9 and TRBJ2-7, with a possible D match to TRBD2 (5 bases). This CDR3 has 10 residues. Per germline, CDR1 SEHNR and CDR2 FQNEAQ (reference sequence).

The gene calls are TRBV29-1 and TRBJ2-7; no clear D gene. Per germline, CDR1 SQVTM and CDR2 ANQGSEA. The V gene lost 0 bases and the J gene lost 4 bases, with 10 bases spanning the gap. CDR3 length equals 13 residues. DNA for the CDR3: TGCAGCGTTGAAGATGGGAACGGTTACGAGCAGTACTTC. As protein: CSVEDGNGYEQYF.

This clonotype has only a few counts. The chain links TRBV15 to TRBJ1-5; unclear D gene. The V gene's germline CDR1 is LNHNV and CDR2 YYDKDF (reference sequence). Trimming shortened V by 0 bases and J by 5 bases, and 8 bases separated the two germline ends. This CDR3 spans 14 amino acids. CDR3 DNA: TGTGCCACCAGCAGAGAAGGGTCGGATCAGCCCCAGCATTTT. It translates to CATSREGSDQPQHF.

The rearrangement links TRBV20-1 to TRBJ2-7; D gene unclear. Germline V gives CDR1 DFQATT, CDR2 SNEGSKA (reference sequence). CDR3 length: 11 amino acids. As DNA, the CDR3 is TGCAGCGCCCCGCTGAGAGAGGCCCAGTACTTC. Its protein product is CSAPLREAQYF.

The rearrangement links TRBV12-3 or TRBV12-4 to TRBJ2-1; D not certain. Trimming pared 8 bases from V and 0 bases from J, leaving 11 bases between. This CDR3 contains 14 residues. The CDR3 reads CASALTVSYNEQFF. In DNA form, the CDR3 reads TGTGCCAGCGCCCTTACAGTCTCCTACAATGAGCAGTTCTTC.

The chain couples TRBV6-6 to TRBJ1-1; 7 bases are shared with TRBD1. The CDR3 totals 15 residues. Germline CDR1 MNHNY, CDR2 SVGAGI (reference sequence). V lost 8 bases and J lost 1; bases outside the gene matches: 10. The CDR3 sequence: CASALHGTANTEAFF. The CDR3 DNA is TGTGCCAGCGCACTTCACGGGACAGCGAACACTGAAGCTTTCTTT.

This clonotype appeared a single time. The chain joins TRBV19 to TRBJ1-2; possibly TRBD1 for D (5 bases). The germline gives CDR1 LNHDA, CDR2 SQIVND (reference sequence). The CDR3 is 18 residues long. V was cut by 6 bases and J by 7 bases, with 30 bases left in between. The CDR3 coding sequence is TGTGCCAGTAGCCCCTGGAAGCGAAGGGACTTCAGTAGTTCTGGCTACACCTTC. Its translation: CASSPWKRRDFSSSGYTF.